These 10 T cell receptor beta chains were sequenced from one sample in a study of neurological immune-mediated disorders. From the 5' RACE reads, TCRdb called clonotypes with MiXCR, one entry per CDR3 protein. The sample has some 48,000 distinct CDR3 sequences, roughly 21% seen once. Time point denoted: technical triplicate 3. Source material: PBMCs. The receptors here all came from a man aged 55 to 70 with HTLV-1-associated myelopathy (HAM/TSP).

This clonotype was seen repeatedly, ten times or more. The chain carries TRBV7-8 and TRBJ2-6, with a weak D call TRBD2 (5 bases). Trimming took 5 bases from V and 2 from J, leaving 10 bases between them. CDR3 size: 15 residues. The germline gives CDR1 SGHVS, CDR2 FQNEAQ. CDR3 protein: CASSLTGTGANVLTF. The CDR3 coding sequence is TGTGCCAGCAGCCTCACCGGGACTGGGGCCAACGTCCTGACTTTC.

There are many counts of this clonotype. The CDR3 region is CASSEGGGYGYTF. CDR3 DNA: TGTGCCAGCAGTGAAGGGGGAGGCTATGGCTACACCTTC. The chain recombines TRBV6-1 with TRBJ1-2; D gene ambiguous. This CDR3 has 13 amino acids. Germline V gives CDR1 MNHNS, CDR2 SASEGT. Between the trimmed V and J ends, which lost 1 base and 4 bases, there was a span of 7 bases.

The table lists this clonotype with many counts. The chain is built from TRBV20-1 and TRBJ2-1; D is uncertain. Between the trimmed V and J ends, which lost 6 bases and 5 bases, there was a span of 5 bases. CDR1 is DFQATT, CDR2 SNEGSKA, per germline (reference sequence). The CDR3 length is 10 residues. The CDR3 loop reads CSAPNNEQFF. The CDR3 nucleotides read TGCAGTGCCCCAAACAATGAGCAGTTCTTC.

Only one count was recorded for this clonotype. The chain has TRBV7-2 and TRBJ1-1; no definite D call. This CDR3 region has 13 residues. V was shortened by 1 base and J by 3 bases, with 6 bases between the two germline ends. CDR1 is SGHTA, CDR2 FQGNSA, per germline. CDR3 sequence reads: CASSLELHTEAFF. The CDR3 DNA is TGTGCCAGCAGCTTAGAGCTGCACACTGAAGCTTTCTTT.

This clonotype was detected ten times or more. This chain joins TRBV7-8 and TRBJ2-3, with TRBD2 as a possible D gene (6 bases). The germline CDR1 and CDR2 sequences are SGHVS and FQNEAQ. This CDR3 spans 14 amino acids. V was cut by 4 bases and J by 0 bases, with 8 bases left in between. In DNA form, the CDR3 reads TGTGCCAGCAGCTCAAGCGGGAGCACAGATACGCAGTATTTT. Its translation is CASSSSGSTDTQYF. The complete variable domain, with remaining parts taken from reference TRBV7-8 and TRBJ2-3, reads GAGVSQSPRYKVAKRGQDVALRCDPISGHVSLFWYQQALGQGPEFLTYFQNEAQLDKSGLPSDRFFAERPEGSVSTLKIQRTQQEDSAVYLCASSSSGSTDTQYFGPGTRLTVL.

The chain links TRBV4-1 to TRBJ1-2, with 7 bases lining up with TRBD1. The V gene end was trimmed by 4 bases and the J gene end by 3 bases; junction bases not matched to a gene: 8. The germline V gene encodes CDR1 MGHRA and CDR2 YSYEKL. This CDR3 comprises 15 residues. The CDR3 reads CASSPDRDGYYGYTF. CDR3 nucleotides: TGCGCCAGCAGCCCAGACAGGGATGGGTACTATGGCTACACCTTC.

The table lists this clonotype with many counts. V and J are TRBV6-6 and TRBJ2-7; possibly TRBD2 for D (7 bases). Trimming shortened V by 7 bases and J by 2 bases, and 15 bases separated the two germline ends. This CDR3 comprises 14 residues. CDR1 and CDR2 from the germline V gene are MNHNY and SVGAGI (reference sequence). The chain's CDR3 is CASIEAGATYEQYF. CDR3 nucleotide sequence: TGTGCCAGCATCGAGGCGGGGGCAACCTACGAGCAGTACTTC.

At least ten counts were recorded for this clonotype. The chain uses TRBV20-1 and TRBJ2-3, with 10 bases that match TRBD2. With V trimmed by 1 base and J by 5 bases, 12 bases remained unmatched. The CDR3 contains 17 residues. Germline CDR1 DFQATT, CDR2 SNEGSKA (reference sequence). The CDR3 coding sequence is TGCAGTGCTAGAGGCAATTTTCTAGCGGGAGTACGAGATACGCAGTATTTT. Its translation is CSARGNFLAGVRDTQYF.

The chain links TRBV5-5 to TRBJ1-1; D may be TRBD1 (5 bases). The germline gives CDR1 SGHKS, CDR2 YYEKEE (reference sequence). The V end lost 0 bases, the J end lost 3 bases, and 15 bases lay between the germline ends. The CDR3 is 16 amino acids. CDR3 nucleotide sequence: TGTGCCAGCAGCTTGGGATTGGGGACGGCTGACACTGAAGCTTTCTTT. It translates to CASSLGLGTADTEAFF.

The chain couples TRBV12-3 or TRBV12-4 to TRBJ1-1, with a tentative D call TRBD1 (5 bases). The CDR3 is made up of 14 amino acids. Trimming shortened V by 1 base and J by 4 bases, and 10 bases separated the two germline ends. The CDR3 reads CASSLGGARTEAFF. The DNA for the CDR3 is TGTGCCAGCAGTTTAGGAGGGGCGCGCACTGAAGCTTTCTTT.